These 25 T cell receptor beta chains were all obtained from the same sample, sequenced in a study of T-cell memory formation after mild COVID-19. MiXCR was run by TCRdb on the 5' RACE reads, yielding one entry per CDR3 protein. The sample includes roughly 370,000 distinct CDR3 sequences, around a sixth of them seen just once. Sequencing was performed on PBMCs or a T cell subset sorted from them (not recorded which). The origin of the receptors is a man aged 18-30 years who had mild COVID-19 (a few samples of this study predate the infection). Cell type and time point are not known.

This clonotype occurred many times. The chain joins TRBV20-1 to TRBJ2-1, with unresolved D. With 6 bases removed from V and 9 bases from J, the gap between germline ends came to 12 bases. The CDR3 totals 11 residues. Germline V gene lookup returns CDR1 DFQATT and CDR2 SNEGSKA (reference sequence). As DNA, the CDR3 is TGCAGTGCCCCATCCCCGAGTGAGCAGTTCTTC. This sequence encodes CSAPSPSEQFF.

This clonotype has at least ten counts. The chain has TRBV7-9 and TRBJ2-7; D gene uncertain. CDR1 is SEHNR and CDR2 is FQNEAQ in the germline V gene (reference sequence). With 3 bases removed from V and 1 base from J, the gap between germline ends came to 4 bases. This CDR3 region has 12 residues. This chain's CDR3 is CASSFRSYEQYV. In nucleotides, the CDR3 is TGTGCCAGCAGCTTCCGATCCTACGAGCAGTACGTC.

This clonotype was seen a few times. The V call is TRBV7-8, the J call TRBJ1-6; TRBD1 agrees at 7 bases. The CDR3 covers 17 residues. CDR1 and CDR2 (germline): SGHVS, FQNEAQ. V shed 5 bases, J shed 1 base, and the junction held 8 bases outside the gene matches. CDR3: CASSPRTGGSYNSPLHF. The CDR3 region has the DNA TGTGCCAGCAGCCCGCGGACAGGAGGATCCTATAATTCACCCCTCCACTTT.

This clonotype has only a few counts. The chain has TRBV30 and TRBJ1-5; a weak D match, TRBD1 (5 bases). V lost 4 bases and J 1 base, leaving 14 bases between the germline ends. Germline V gives CDR1 GTSNPN, CDR2 SVGIG (reference sequence). There are 15 residues in the CDR3. The CDR3 reads CAWTGVGGSNQPQHF. As DNA, the CDR3 is TGTGCCTGGACCGGGGTTGGGGGGAGCAATCAGCCCCAGCATTTT.

This clonotype was counted between two and nine times. CDR3: CASSASGGASYEQYF. CDR3 DNA sequence: TGTGCCAGCAGCGCTTCGGGGGGGGCCTCCTACGAGCAGTACTTC. The chain recombines TRBV9 with TRBJ2-7; 8 positions agree with TRBD2. V was pared by 3 bases and J by 0 bases, with 5 bases of the junction left unmatched. The CDR3 spans 15 residues. Germline V gives CDR1 SGDLS, CDR2 YYNGEE. Full variable domain (outside the CDR3, taken from reference TRBV9 and TRBJ2-7): DSGVTQTPKHLITATGQRVTLRCSPRSGDLSVYWYQQSLDQGLQFLIQYYNGEERAKGNILERFSAQQFPDLHSELNLSSLELGDSALYFCASSASGGASYEQYFGPGTRLTVT.

This clonotype turned up a few times. The CDR3 DNA reads as TGCAGTGCTAGAGTTGTAGTAATGACAGATACGCAGTATTTT. It yields the protein CSARVVVMTDTQYF. The J gene is TRBJ2-3, the V gene TRBV20-1; D is undetermined. Germline CDR1 reads DFQATT; CDR2 reads SNEGSKA (reference sequence). The CDR3 loop spans 14 amino acids. Trimming shortened V by 1 base and J by 3 bases, and 11 bases separated the two germline ends.

This clonotype was counted between two and nine times. The chain combines TRBV12-3 or TRBV12-4 with TRBJ2-3; no definite D call. Deletions cut 3 bases from V and 1 base from J, with 14 bases between. The length of the CDR3 is 16 residues. The CDR3 spells CASSFSVPLGTDTQYF. The CDR3 DNA follows: TGTGCCAGCAGTTTTTCGGTGCCCCTGGGCACAGATACGCAGTATTTT.

This clonotype showed up just a few times. This chain joins TRBV11-2 and TRBJ2-5; 7 bases are a match to TRBD1. CDR1 is SGHAT, CDR2 FQNNGV, per germline. With 5 bases clipped from V and 2 bases from J, the junction kept 14 bases outside the gene matches. The CDR3 spans 17 residues. The CDR3 DNA reads TGTGCCAGCAGCCGAAAAACCTCCGGGACAGAGCAAGAGACCCAGTACTTC. Amino acid sequence: CASSRKTSGTEQETQYF.

V and J are TRBV30 and TRBJ1-1; D is unresolved. V lost 1 base and J 0 bases, leaving 9 bases between the germline ends. The germline gives CDR1 GTSNPN, CDR2 SVGIG (reference sequence). There are 14 residues in the CDR3. The CDR3, as DNA: TGTGCCTGGAGTGGGCACAGTATGAACACTGAAGCTTTCTTT. Protein: CAWSGHSMNTEAFF.

This clonotype was seen more than once but under ten times. The V and J genes are TRBV5-1 and TRBJ1-2; D call uncertain. This CDR3 is 15 amino acids long. Germline loops: CDR1 SGHRS, CDR2 YFSETQ. Trimming took 3 bases from V and 2 from J, leaving 14 bases between them. The CDR3 sequence: CASSWAGAKNYGYTF. The CDR3 DNA is TGCGCCAGCAGCTGGGCCGGAGCGAAGAACTATGGCTACACCTTC.

The chain combines TRBV7-2 with TRBJ2-5; D not certain. Trimming left V 5 bases short and J 2 bases short, with 12 bases between. There are 14 residues in the CDR3. Germline lookup yields CDR1 SGHTA and CDR2 FQGNSA. This CDR3 is CASSLSRTQETQYF. The CDR3 DNA reads TGTGCCAGCAGCCTGAGTCGAACACAAGAGACCCAGTACTTC. Complete variable domain (other parts from reference TRBV7-2 and TRBJ2-5): GAGVSQSPSNKVTEKGKDVELRCDPISGHTALYWYRQSLGQGLEFLIYFQGNSAPDKSGLPSDRFSAERTGGSVSTLTIQRTQQEDSAVYLCASSLSRTQETQYFGPGTRLLVL.

This clonotype has ten or more counts. This chain uses TRBV3-1 with TRBJ2-5, with 7 bases lining up with TRBD1. There are 13 residues in the CDR3. From germline, CDR1 is LGHDT and CDR2 YNNKEL (reference sequence). The junction had 3 bases not matched to a gene; V was cut back by 5 bases and J by 3 bases. The CDR3 bases are TGTGCCAGCAGCTACAGGGGTGAAGAGACCCAGTACTTC. This encodes CASSYRGEETQYF.

The chain uses TRBV7-2 and TRBJ2-3; D may be TRBD1 (5 bases). This CDR3 is 15 amino acids long. Trimming left V 4 bases short and J 1 base short, with 12 bases between. Per germline, CDR1 SGHTA and CDR2 FQGNSA. CDR3 nucleotide sequence: TGTGCCAGCAGCTACCCGCCCAGGGGCACAGATACGCAGTATTTT. It is translated as CASSYPPRGTDTQYF.

The chain has TRBV6-5 and TRBJ1-3; tentative D call: TRBD1 (5 bases). Germline CDR1 and CDR2: MNHEY and SVGAGI. The CDR3 contains 15 residues. With 2 bases removed from V and 0 bases from J, the gap between germline ends came to 8 bases. CDR3 in amino acids: CASSYQGLSGNTIYF. DNA of the CDR3: TGTGCCAGCAGTTACCAGGGACTCTCTGGAAACACCATATATTTT.

This clonotype has more than one count but fewer than ten. This chain links TRBV27 with TRBJ1-6; no clear D gene. CDR3 length: 13 amino acids. The V end lost 4 bases, the J end lost 8 bases, and 9 bases lay between the germline ends. Germline values: CDR1 MNHEY, CDR2 SMNVEV (reference sequence). CDR3 protein: CASSSYTDSPLHF. The CDR3, as DNA: TGTGCCAGCAGTTCCTACACAGATTCACCCCTCCACTTT.

The rearrangement joins TRBV2 to TRBJ2-4; no clear D. The CDR3 totals 15 residues. Germline V gene data show CDR1 as SNHLY and CDR2 as FYNNEI. V was trimmed by 2 bases and J by 0 bases, leaving 8 bases between them. In DNA form, the CDR3 reads TGTGCCAGCAGTGAAAGTACAATAGCCAAAAACATTCAGTACTTC. It codes for CASSESTIAKNIQYF. Full variable domain (outside the CDR3, taken from reference TRBV2 and TRBJ2-4): EPEVTQTPSHQVTQMGQEVILRCVPISNHLYFYWYRQILGQKVEFLVSFYNNEISEKSEIFDDQFSVERPDGSNFTLKIRSTKLEDSAMYFCASSESTIAKNIQYFGAGTRLSVL.

This clonotype was seen many times. V usage is TRBV12-3 or TRBV12-4 and J usage is TRBJ2-5; D is perhaps TRBD1 or TRBD2 (5 bases each). This CDR3 spans 13 amino acids. V lost 7 bases to trimming and J lost 5 bases, with 14 bases between them. Here the CDR3 DNA reads TGTGCCAGCATCCGAGTAGGGGAGGAGACCCAGTACTTC. It encodes CASIRVGEETQYF.

This clonotype was seen only a few times. The genes are TRBV6-5 and TRBJ1-6, with TRBD1 as a possible D gene (5 bases). CDR1 MNHEY and CDR2 SVGAGI come from the germline V gene. The CDR3 runs 16 residues. Trimming removed 0 bases from V and 4 bases from J, with 10 bases in between. CDR3 sequence (DNA): TGTGCCAGCAGTTACTCGATTGGGGGATATAATTCACCCCTCCACTTT. The encoded protein is CASSYSIGGYNSPLHF.

There are a few counts of this clonotype. The chain is built from TRBV6-2 or TRBV6-3 and TRBJ2-7; no clear D. V lost 2 bases to trimming and J lost 5 bases, with 10 bases between them. From germline, CDR1 is MNHEY and CDR2 SVGEGT. The CDR3 is 13 residues long. CDR3 in DNA: TGTGCCAGCAGTTACGGGGTAAGGGACGAGCAGTACGTC. Translation: CASSYGVRDEQYV.

The table lists this clonotype with a few counts. The J gene is TRBJ2-1, the V gene TRBV5-4; 8 bases are a match to TRBD1. The CDR3 is 15 amino acids. V dropped 1 base and J dropped 6; count of bases not matched to a gene: 6. Germline values: CDR1 SGHNT, CDR2 YYREEE (reference sequence). DNA of the CDR3: TGTGCCAGCAGCTTGTTCGGACAGGGATCCAATGAGCAGTTCTTC. Translation: CASSLFGQGSNEQFF. The full variable domain, its missing parts supplied by reference TRBV5-4 and TRBJ2-1, is ETGVTQSPTHLIKTRGQQVTLRCSSQSGHNTVSWYQQALGQGPQFIFQYYREEENGRGNFPPRFSGLQFPNYSSELNVNALELDDSALYLCASSLFGQGSNEQFFGPGTRLTVL.

The chain has TRBV20-1 and TRBJ1-2; unclear D gene. Germline V CDR1 and CDR2: DFQATT, SNEGSKA (reference sequence). The CDR3 consists of 13 residues. Trimming shortened V by 0 bases and J by 0 bases, and 5 bases separated the two germline ends. The CDR3 sequence is CSAREPANYGYTF. The CDR3 coding sequence is TGCAGTGCTAGAGAGCCAGCTAACTATGGCTACACCTTC.

Only a few counts were recorded for this clonotype. CDR3 bases: TGTGCCAGCAGCGTTGGAAGTCCTGGAAACACCATATATTTT. Translating gives CASSVGSPGNTIYF. The V and J genes are TRBV9 and TRBJ1-3, with D unresolved. The CDR3 extends over 14 amino acids. CDR1 is SGDLS, CDR2 YYNGEE, per germline. V shed 2 bases and J shed 2 bases, with 8 bases lying between them. Together with reference TRBV9 and TRBJ1-3, the CDR3 gives the full variable domain: DSGVTQTPKHLITATGQRVTLRCSPRSGDLSVYWYQQSLDQGLQFLIQYYNGEERAKGNILERFSAQQFPDLHSELNLSSLELGDSALYFCASSVGSPGNTIYFGEGSWLTVV.

The V and J genes are TRBV7-3 and TRBJ1-1; tentative D call: TRBD1 (5 bases). In germline, CDR1 is SGHTA, CDR2 FQGTGA. The CDR3 has 15 amino acids. V lost 5 bases, J lost 4 bases, and 17 bases lay in between. The CDR3 here is CASSRVGGVGTEAFF. In DNA form, the CDR3 reads TGTGCCAGCAGCAGAGTTGGGGGGGTCGGCACTGAAGCTTTCTTT.

This clonotype occurred a few times. The chain couples TRBV29-1 to TRBJ2-1; 10 nucleotides line up with TRBD1. The CDR3 covers 15 residues. CDR1 is SQVTM, CDR2 ANQGSEA, per germline. V trimming: 4 bases; J trimming: 8 bases; junction bases outside the gene matches: 11. The CDR3 reads CSVVRDRGRVHEQFF. CDR3 DNA: TGCAGCGTTGTCCGCGACAGGGGGCGCGTTCATGAGCAGTTCTTC.

The chain combines TRBV6-2 or TRBV6-3 with TRBJ2-5; D could derive from TRBD1 or TRBD2 (5 bases each). Germline-derived CDR1 and CDR2 are MNHEY and SVGEGT. There are 12 residues in the CDR3. The V gene lost 5 bases and the J gene lost 9 bases, with 13 bases spanning the gap. Here the CDR3 DNA reads TGTGCCAGCAGTCGGGACGCCCGCTCCCAGTACTTC. This translates into CASSRDARSQYF.